This record looks at one T cell receptor (beta chain) sequence and its context. This sample was taken from a study of blood T cell repertoires in COVID-19. Some clones are missing from TCRdb's copy, which holds only in-frame ones; the method was immunoSEQ multiplex PCR. The sample lists 77,000 or so clones; around 90% were seen once. The CDR3 spans 16 residues. Germline V CDR1 and CDR2: SGHRS, YFSETQ. The ends lost 6 bases at V and 5 bases at J; junction bases unmatched: 14. The sequence came from a middle-aged man with active COVID-19. The sample consisted of peripheral blood. The chain carries TRBV5-1 and TRBJ2-3, with 8 bases aligning to TRBD2. The DNA of the CDR3 is TGCGCCAGCAATCCTGGGACGGGAGGGCGCGGAGATACGCAGTATTTT. Amino acids: CASNPGTGGRGDTQYF.